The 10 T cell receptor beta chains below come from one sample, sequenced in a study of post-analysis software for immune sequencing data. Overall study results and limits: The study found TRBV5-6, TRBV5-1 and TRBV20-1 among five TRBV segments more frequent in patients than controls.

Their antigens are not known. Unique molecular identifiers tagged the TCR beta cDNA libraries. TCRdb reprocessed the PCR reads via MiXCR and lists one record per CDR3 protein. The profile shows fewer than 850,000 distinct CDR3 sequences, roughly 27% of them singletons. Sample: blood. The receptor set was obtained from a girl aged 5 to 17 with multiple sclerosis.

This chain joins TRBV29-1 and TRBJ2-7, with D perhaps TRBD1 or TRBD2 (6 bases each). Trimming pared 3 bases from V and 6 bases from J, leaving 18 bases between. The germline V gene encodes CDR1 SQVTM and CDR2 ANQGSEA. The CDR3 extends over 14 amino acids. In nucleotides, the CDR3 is TGCAGCGTTGATTGGGGGGCCGGGGCCGTCGAGCAGTACTTC. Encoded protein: CSVDWGAGAVEQYF.

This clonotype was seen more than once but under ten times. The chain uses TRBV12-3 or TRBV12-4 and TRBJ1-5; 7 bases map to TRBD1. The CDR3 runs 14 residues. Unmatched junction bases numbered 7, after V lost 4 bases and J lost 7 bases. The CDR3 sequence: CASSYRQGRQPQHF. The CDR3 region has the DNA TGTGCCAGCAGTTACCGACAGGGACGGCAGCCCCAGCATTTT.

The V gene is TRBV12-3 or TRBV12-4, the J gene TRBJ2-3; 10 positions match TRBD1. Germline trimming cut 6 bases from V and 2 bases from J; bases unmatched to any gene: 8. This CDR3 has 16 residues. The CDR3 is CASRKAGTGVTDTQYF. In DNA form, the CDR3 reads TGTGCCAGCAGGAAAGCAGGGACAGGGGTCACAGATACGCAGTATTTT.

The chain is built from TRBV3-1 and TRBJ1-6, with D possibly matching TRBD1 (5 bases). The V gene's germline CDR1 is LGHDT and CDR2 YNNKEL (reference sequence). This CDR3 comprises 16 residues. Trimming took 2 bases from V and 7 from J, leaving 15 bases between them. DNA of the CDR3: TGTGCCAGCAGCCAATGGTACGGGGGGATCAATTCACCCCTCCACTTT. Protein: CASSQWYGGINSPLHF.

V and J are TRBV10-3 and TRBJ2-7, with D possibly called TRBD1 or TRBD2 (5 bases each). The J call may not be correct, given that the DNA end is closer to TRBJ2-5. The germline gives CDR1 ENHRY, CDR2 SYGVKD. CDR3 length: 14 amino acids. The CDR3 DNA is TGTGCCATCAGTGAGATGGGGGTCCGGGAGACCCAGTACTTC. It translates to CAISEMGVRETQYF.

The CDR3 is CASSSLGQGFRTYEQYF. CDR3 nucleotide sequence: TGTGCCAGCAGCTCCTTAGGACAGGGATTCCGGACCTACGAGCAGTACTTC. This chain uses TRBV5-6 with TRBJ2-7; 8 nucleotides agree with TRBD1. CDR3 length equals 17 residues. Germline V gene sequence: CDR1 SGHDT, CDR2 YYEEEE. The V gene end was trimmed by 3 bases and the J gene end by 2 bases; junction bases not matched to a gene: 13.

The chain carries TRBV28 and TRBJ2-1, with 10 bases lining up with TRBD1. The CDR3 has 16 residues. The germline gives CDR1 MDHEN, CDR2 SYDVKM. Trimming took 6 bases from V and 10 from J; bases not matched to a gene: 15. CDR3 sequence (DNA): TGTGCCAGCAGGTCCTCGGGGACAGGGGAGGTCCGGGAGCAGTTCTTC. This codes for CASRSSGTGEVREQFF.

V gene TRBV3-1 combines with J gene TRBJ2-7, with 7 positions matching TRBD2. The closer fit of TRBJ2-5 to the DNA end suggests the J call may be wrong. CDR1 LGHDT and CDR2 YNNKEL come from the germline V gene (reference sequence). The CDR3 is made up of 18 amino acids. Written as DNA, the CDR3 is TGTGCCAGCAGCCAAGACCCAAGCGGGATCAATCAAGGAGAGACCCAGTACTTC. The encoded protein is CASSQDPSGINQGETQYF.

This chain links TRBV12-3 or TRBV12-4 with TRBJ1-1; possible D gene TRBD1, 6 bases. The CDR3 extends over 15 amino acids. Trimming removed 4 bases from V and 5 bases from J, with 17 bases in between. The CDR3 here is CASSYYRDQGTEAFF. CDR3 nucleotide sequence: TGTGCCAGCAGTTACTACAGGGACCAAGGGACTGAAGCTTTCTTT.

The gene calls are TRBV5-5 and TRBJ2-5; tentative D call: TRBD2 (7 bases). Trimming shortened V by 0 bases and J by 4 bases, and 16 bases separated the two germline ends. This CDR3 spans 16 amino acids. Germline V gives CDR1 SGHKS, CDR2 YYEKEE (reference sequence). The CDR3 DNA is TGTGCCAGCAGCTTGGTAGGACGGGGGGCCGGAGAGACCCAGTACTTC. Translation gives CASSLVGRGAGETQYF. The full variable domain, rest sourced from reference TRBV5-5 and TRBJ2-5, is DAGVTQSPTHLIKTRGQQVTLRCSPISGHKSVSWYQQVLGQGPQFIFQYYEKEERGRGNFPDRFSARQFPNYSSELNVNALLLGDSALYLCASSLVGRGAGETQYFGPGTRLLVL.